This passage covers 28 T cell receptor beta chains from one sample sequenced in a study of response to subunit inactivated influenza vaccine. TCRdb reprocessed the RT-PCR reads via MiXCR and lists one record per CDR3 protein. The data show roughly 670,000 distinct CDR3 sequences, with less than 15% seen just once and less than 8.5% held by the top ten. Sequences were derived from PBMCs from blood, sampled 14 to 15 days before vaccination. These receptors all stem from a man in his fifties or sixties who received an inactivated influenza vaccine.

There are a few counts of this clonotype. The rearrangement links TRBV29-1 to TRBJ2-1; TRBD2 agrees at 12 bases. The V gene end was trimmed by 4 bases and the J gene end by 9 bases; junction bases not matched to a gene: 4. The CDR3 totals 13 residues. Germline V gene lookup returns CDR1 SQVTM and CDR2 ANQGSEA. The DNA of the CDR3 is TGCAGCGTTGCACTAGCGGGAGGAGGTGAGCAGTTCTTC. Translating it yields CSVALAGGGEQFF.

J is TRBJ2-4 and V is TRBV10-1; D assignment may be TRBD1 or TRBD2 (5 bases each). Per the germline V gene, CDR1 is WNHNN and CDR2 is SYGVQD (reference sequence). V gave up 5 bases and J gave up 0 bases, with 20 bases separating them. The CDR3 consists of 18 residues. This CDR3 reads CASSTGTELSLAKNIQYF. The CDR3 coding sequence is TGCGCCAGCAGTACCGGGACGGAGCTTTCCCTAGCCAAAAACATTCAGTACTTC.

This clonotype turned up a few times. The chain uses TRBV29-1 and TRBJ1-2; a weak D match, TRBD1 (5 bases). The germline V and J ends were trimmed by 5 bases and 4 bases, with 8 bases remaining between them. The CDR3 sequence is 11 residues long. In germline, CDR1 is SQVTM, CDR2 ANQGSEA. The CDR3 spells CSVRGAYGYTF. The CDR3, as DNA: TGCAGCGTTCGAGGGGCCTATGGCTACACCTTC. The whole variable domain, filled in from reference TRBV29-1 and TRBJ1-2, reads SAVISQKPSRDICQRGTSLTIQCQVDSQVTMMFWYRQQPGQSLTLIATANQGSEATYESGFVIDKFPISRPNLTFSTLTVSNMSPEDSSIYLCSVRGAYGYTFGSGTRLTVV.

The V and J genes are TRBV29-1 and TRBJ1-2; D ambiguous. The CDR3 runs 12 residues. The germline gives CDR1 SQVTM, CDR2 ANQGSEA. V lost 5 bases and J 4 bases, leaving 11 bases between the germline ends. The CDR3 DNA reads TGCAGCGTTCTAGGAGGATCCTATGGCTACACCTTC. Protein product: CSVLGGSYGYTF. The entire variable domain, with the rest obtained from reference TRBV29-1 and TRBJ1-2, is as follows: SAVISQKPSRDICQRGTSLTIQCQVDSQVTMMFWYRQQPGQSLTLIATANQGSEATYESGFVIDKFPISRPNLTFSTLTVSNMSPEDSSIYLCSVLGGSYGYTFGSGTRLTVV.

This clonotype was counted only a few times. This chain links TRBV12-3 or TRBV12-4 with TRBJ1-2, with D possibly being TRBD1 (6 bases). The V end was cut by 6 bases, the J end by 0 bases, with 14 bases between. The CDR3 has 15 amino acids. CDR3 in DNA: TGTGCCAGCAGCGAGATCGGGGGGCCTAACTATGGCTACACCTTC. Protein sequence: CASSEIGGPNYGYTF.

The rearrangement links TRBV5-1 to TRBJ2-5; D unresolved. V was pared by 1 base and J by 5 bases, with 6 bases between. CDR1 SGHRS and CDR2 YFSETQ come from the germline V gene. The CDR3 sequence is 12 residues long. For the CDR3, the DNA is TGCGCCAGCAGCTTGCCAAGCGAGACCCAGTACTTC. Translated, it gives CASSLPSETQYF. The variable domain in full, with the rest retrieved from reference TRBV5-1 and TRBJ2-5, is KAGVTQTPRYLIKTRGQQVTLSCSPISGHRSVSWYQQTPGQGLQFLFEYFSETQRNKGNFPGRFSGRQFSNSRSEMNVSTLELGDSALYLCASSLPSETQYFGPGTRLLVL.

A word on this clonotype: Germline and junction disagree at one end, which may indicate a read error. The genes are TRBV7-9 and TRBJ2-1; perhaps D is TRBD1 or TRBD2 (6 bases each). The CDR3 covers 12 residues. CDR1 SEHNR and CDR2 FQNEAQ come from the germline V gene (reference sequence). The CDR3 sequence: CASSLDGLKGVF. CDR3 sequence (DNA): TGTGCCAGCAGCTTAGACGGACTAAAGGGGGTCTTC.

The chain joins TRBV9 to TRBJ2-2, with TRBD1 matching 10 bases. The CDR3 is made up of 16 amino acids. CDR1 and CDR2 (germline): SGDLS, YYNGEE. V lost 4 bases and J lost 6; bases outside the gene matches: 9. The CDR3 nucleotides read TGTGCCAGCAGCCCCCGGGACAGGGGTGTCGCCGGGGAGCTGTTTTTT. It codes for CASSPRDRGVAGELFF. Drawing the rest from reference TRBV9 and TRBJ2-2, the complete variable domain is DSGVTQTPKHLITATGQRVTLRCSPRSGDLSVYWYQQSLDQGLQFLIQYYNGEERAKGNILERFSAQQFPDLHSELNLSSLELGDSALYFCASSPRDRGVAGELFFGEGSRLTVL.

V gene TRBV5-4 combines with J gene TRBJ2-1, with 11 bases identical to TRBD2. Germline CDR1 is SGHNT and CDR2 is YYREEE (reference sequence). J gave up 7 bases and V 1 base, and 7 bases lay outside the gene matches. This CDR3 contains 16 residues. The DNA of the CDR3 is TGTGCCAGCAGCTTGTATTCTAGCGGGGGGTATAATGAGCAGTTCTTC. It encodes CASSLYSSGGYNEQFF.

This clonotype was seen only a few times. The rearrangement uses TRBV20-1 and TRBJ2-2, with a tentative D call TRBD1 (5 bases). Germline CDR1 is DFQATT and CDR2 is SNEGSKA (reference sequence). The CDR3 is made up of 14 amino acids. Deletions cut 4 bases from V and 0 bases from J, with 9 bases between. Here the CDR3 reads CSAKQGTNTGELFF. The CDR3 region has the DNA TGCAGTGCTAAGCAGGGAACGAACACCGGGGAGCTGTTTTTT.

This CDR3 reads CASSEVGTDTQYF. CDR3 DNA: TGTGCCAGCAGTGAAGTGGGCACAGATACGCAGTATTTT. The rearrangement links TRBV2 to TRBJ2-3; D remains unclear. Trimming stripped 1 base from V and 1 base from J, with 3 bases between. CDR1 is SNHLY and CDR2 is FYNNEI in the germline V gene. The CDR3 length is 13 residues.

The chain carries TRBV10-3 and TRBJ2-3; TRBD1 might be the D (5 bases). CDR3 length equals 12 residues. Trimming took 6 bases from V and 4 from J, leaving 8 bases between them. Germline CDR1 reads ENHRY; CDR2 reads SYGVKD. CDR3 in amino acids: CAIRTEADTQYF. The CDR3, as DNA: TGTGCCATCAGGACAGAGGCAGATACGCAGTATTTT.

Here the CDR3 reads CASSIGGAGGSSYNEQFF. The DNA of the CDR3 is TGTGCCAGCAGCATCGGAGGGGCGGGAGGAAGCTCCTACAATGAGCAGTTCTTC. The rearrangement joins TRBV27 to TRBJ2-1, with 8 bases fitting TRBD2. Per the germline V gene, CDR1 is MNHEY and CDR2 is SMNVEV (reference sequence). The CDR3 extends over 18 amino acids. V gave up 6 bases and J gave up 0 bases; unmatched junction bases: 13.

Ten or more counts support this clonotype. The CDR3 DNA reads TGTGCCAGCAGCCAGGTCGGACTACCCTTAGGAGAGCAGTACTTC. Translating it yields CASSQVGLPLGEQYF. The chain employs TRBV3-1 and TRBJ2-7; D perhaps matches TRBD2 (6 bases). Trimming removed 3 bases at V and 7 bases at J, with 19 bases between. Germline CDR1 LGHDT, CDR2 YNNKEL (reference sequence). This CDR3 is built from 15 residues.

Only a few counts were recorded for this clonotype. The CDR3 loop is CSVGQGFHTGELFF. The CDR3 DNA reads as TGCAGCGTAGGACAGGGATTTCACACCGGGGAGCTGTTTTTT. The chain carries TRBV29-1 and TRBJ2-2; 8 positions agree with TRBD1. Germline trimming cut 6 bases from V and 3 bases from J; bases unmatched to any gene: 6. CDR3 length: 14 residues. Germline V gene sequence: CDR1 SQVTM, CDR2 ANQGSEA.

V gene TRBV5-6 combines with J gene TRBJ2-3; the D gene could be TRBD1 or TRBD2 (5 bases each). Trimming removed 0 bases at V and 4 bases at J, with 9 bases between. Germline V gene lookup returns CDR1 SGHDT and CDR2 YYEEEE. The CDR3 is made up of 14 amino acids. CDR3 protein: CASSLARGSDTQYF. CDR3 nucleotide sequence: TGTGCCAGCAGCTTGGCCCGGGGCTCAGATACGCAGTATTTT.

This clonotype was recorded a few times. The V call is TRBV5-6, the J call TRBJ2-7, with D possibly matching TRBD2 (6 bases). V was shortened by 5 bases and J by 0 bases, with 12 bases between the two germline ends. The CDR3 sequence is 14 residues long. Germline V gives CDR1 SGHDT, CDR2 YYEEEE. The CDR3 sequence: CASRVSGSSYEQYF. CDR3 DNA sequence: TGTGCCAGCAGGGTTTCCGGGAGCTCCTACGAGCAGTACTTC.

This clonotype has a handful of counts. The J gene is TRBJ1-1, the V gene TRBV29-1; no reliable D call. Deletions cut 6 bases from V and 8 bases from J, with 13 bases between. The CDR3 is 11 amino acids. Germline CDR1 SQVTM, CDR2 ANQGSEA. The CDR3 spells CSVREDVEAFF. In DNA form, the CDR3 reads TGCAGCGTGCGGGAGGACGTAGAAGCTTTCTTT.

The chain joins TRBV2 to TRBJ2-5; a weak D match, TRBD2 (6 bases). The V end lost 0 bases, the J end lost 5 bases, and 10 bases lay between the germline ends. The germline CDR1 and CDR2 sequences are SNHLY and FYNNEI. CDR3 length: 14 residues. The CDR3 DNA follows: TGTGCCAGCAGTGAAGCAGGGGACTTCGAGACCCAGTACTTC. Translated: CASSEAGDFETQYF.

The CDR3 is CASSYGGVTRETYEQYF. The CDR3 DNA sequence: TGTGCCAGCAGTTACGGGGGGGTCACGCGTGAAACCTACGAGCAGTACTTC. The J gene is TRBJ2-7, the V gene TRBV6-5, with TRBD2 matching 7 bases. The CDR3 sequence is 17 residues long. Trimming at V came to 2 bases and at J to 2 bases, leaving 12 bases not matched to a gene. Per the germline V gene, CDR1 is MNHEY and CDR2 is SVGAGI.

The rearrangement uses TRBV28 and TRBJ1-1; D possibly corresponds to TRBD1 (6 bases). The CDR3 is made up of 15 amino acids. The germline gives CDR1 MDHEN, CDR2 SYDVKM. Trimming removed 3 bases at V and 1 base at J, with 12 bases between. CDR3 in DNA: TGTGCCAGCAGTTTGAGGGGGGTATCGAACACTGAAGCTTTCTTT. It yields the protein CASSLRGVSNTEAFF.

This clonotype was detected a few times. The chain combines TRBV7-2 with TRBJ1-4; the match to TRBD1 covers 7 bases. The CDR3 is 15 residues long. J was trimmed by 4 bases and V by 5 bases; bases with no gene match: 7. Germline CDR1 is SGHTA and CDR2 is FQGNSA. The CDR3 protein is CASSTRQGYNEKLFF. The CDR3 DNA sequence: TGTGCCAGCAGCACCCGACAGGGATATAATGAAAAACTGTTTTTT.

Of note for this clonotype: The junction shows a germline mismatch at one end, possibly a read error. The chain links TRBV11-2 to TRBJ1-2; weak D call: TRBD1 (5 bases). The CDR3 totals 12 residues. The germline V gene has CDR1 SGHAT and CDR2 FQNNGV. CDR3 protein: CASSLDRGSEAF. In DNA, the CDR3 is TGTGCCAGCAGCTTAGATCGGGGCTCCGAAGCCTTC. Together with reference TRBV11-2 and TRBJ1-2, the CDR3 gives the full variable domain: EAGVAQSPRYKIIEKRQSVAFWCNPISGHATLYWYQQILGQGPKLLIQFQNNGVVDDSQLPKDRFSAERLKGVDSTLKIQPAKLEDSAVYLCASSLDRGSEAFGSGTRLTVV.

As concerns this clonotype: A read error may be the cause here, since a much bigger clone is one base away. This chain links TRBV5-1 with TRBJ2-5; D is possibly TRBD2 (5 bases). V was shortened by 0 bases and J by 4 bases, with 16 bases between the two germline ends. CDR1 is SGHRS, CDR2 YFSETQ, per germline. The CDR3 contains 16 residues. The CDR3 region is CASSLGLGSVGETQYF. As DNA, the CDR3 is TGCGCCAGCAGCTTGGGGTTAGGGAGCGTAGGAGAGACCCAGTACTTC.

The rearrangement joins TRBV5-1 to TRBJ2-5, with 10 bases lining up with TRBD2. V lost 2 bases, J lost 1 base, and 5 bases stayed unmatched. This CDR3 region has 16 residues. Germline V gene data show CDR1 as SGHRS and CDR2 as YFSETQ. The CDR3 region has the DNA TGCGCCAGCAGCTTCGGGACTAGCGTACTCCAAGAGACCCAGTACTTC. Its translation: CASSFGTSVLQETQYF.

This clonotype appeared many times. V gene TRBV5-1 combines with J gene TRBJ2-1; D is uncertain. Trimming removed 2 bases at V and 5 bases at J, with 11 bases between. This CDR3 region has 14 residues. CDR1 is SGHRS and CDR2 is YFSETQ in the germline V gene. This chain's CDR3 is CASSLNGGDNEQFF. CDR3 bases: TGCGCCAGCAGCTTAAATGGCGGTGACAATGAGCAGTTCTTC.

The chain uses TRBV11-1 and TRBJ2-1; D not resolved. This CDR3 is 15 amino acids long. Germline V gives CDR1 SGHAT, CDR2 FQDESV (reference sequence). Trimming left V 3 bases short and J 8 bases short, with 17 bases between. The CDR3 coding sequence is TGTGCCAGCAGCTTTATGTCGCCAGGTAGGGATGAGCAGTTCTTC. Its protein is CASSFMSPGRDEQFF.

The rearrangement joins TRBV5-1 to TRBJ1-1; tentatively, D is TRBD1 (6 bases). CDR3 length: 15 amino acids. The V and J ends lost 0 bases and 8 bases respectively, with 17 bases between them. Germline loops: CDR1 SGHRS, CDR2 YFSETQ. The CDR3 here is CASSLDWDTRPEAFF. Here the CDR3 DNA reads TGCGCCAGCAGCTTGGACTGGGACACTCGACCCGAAGCTTTCTTT.